One and the same sample provided the 12 T cell receptor beta chains below, sequenced in a study of naive and memory T cell subsets (dated by TCRdb to 2017 to 2019). Receptor amplification or capture employed UMI-ligation and nested PCR. The instrument given in TCRdb is Illumina MiSeq. An equimolar mix of two oligonucleotides covering both TRBC1 and TRBC2 was used as the beta constant-region primer. The ligated cDNA went through four rounds of PCR with nested alpha and beta constant-region primers together with the SP2 primer. The public reads were run again by TCRdb, first through fastp at Q25 and then through MiXCR, and only productive beta chains were kept. Rows with a matching CDR3 protein are joined into one entry that keeps the most common DNA and genes. This sample is represented by some 82,000 distinct CDR3 sequences; about 10% of them were singletons. The top ten clonotypes cover around 1.3% of the sample.

The sample taken for sequencing was naive CD8+ T cells from blood. What this sample's cell subset or site label stands for: naive T cells, CD45RA high CD27+. The receptors were sampled from a human donor in good health.

The chain joins TRBV6-2 or TRBV6-3 to TRBJ2-3, with D hard to call. Germline CDR1 and CDR2: MNHEY and SVGEGT. The CDR3 length is 13 residues. The V and J ends lost 5 bases and 2 bases respectively, with 8 bases between them. CDR3 amino acids: CASSITPTDTQYF. In DNA, the CDR3 is TGTGCCAGCAGTATTACCCCCACAGATACGCAGTATTTT.

Ten or more counts support this clonotype. The V gene is TRBV20-1, the J gene TRBJ2-3; the D is unclear. V gave up 3 bases and J gave up 1 base, with 11 bases separating them. The CDR3 covers 14 residues. Germline V gene lookup returns CDR1 DFQATT and CDR2 SNEGSKA (reference sequence). The CDR3 is CSASLIDRTDTQYF. Written as DNA, the CDR3 is TGCAGTGCTAGTTTGATCGACCGCACAGATACGCAGTATTTT.

The chain links TRBV15 to TRBJ1-5; maybe TRBD1 (5 bases). Germline V gene lookup returns CDR1 LNHNV and CDR2 YYDKDF (reference sequence). Trimming pared 0 bases from V and 4 bases from J, leaving 10 bases between. CDR3 length: 15 amino acids. The CDR3 region is CATSRDRGRNQPQHF. CDR3 nucleotide sequence: TGTGCCACCAGCAGAGATCGGGGACGGAATCAGCCCCAGCATTTT.

This clonotype occurred many times. The gene calls are TRBV7-8 and TRBJ2-5; D is unclear. The germline gives CDR1 SGHVS, CDR2 FQNEAQ. Trimming shortened V by 4 bases and J by 1 base, and 7 bases separated the two germline ends. This CDR3 is 13 amino acids long. The CDR3 sequence: CASSSSGQETQYF. As DNA, the CDR3 is TGTGCCAGCAGCTCCTCCGGCCAAGAGACCCAGTACTTC.

The chain has TRBV7-9 and TRBJ2-7, with D uncertain. The CDR3 extends over 14 amino acids. V lost 0 bases to trimming and J lost 2 bases, with 8 bases between them. Germline loops: CDR1 SEHNR, CDR2 FQNEAQ (reference sequence). CDR3 bases: TGTGCCAGCAGCTTAGCGAAATACCCCTACGAGCAGTACTTC. Translation: CASSLAKYPYEQYF.

The chain couples TRBV29-1 to TRBJ1-4; D gene ambiguous. Germline loops: CDR1 SQVTM, CDR2 ANQGSEA. The CDR3 runs 13 residues. The germline V and J ends were trimmed by 1 base and 6 bases, with 9 bases remaining between them. The CDR3 loop is CSVEGAFDEKLFF. CDR3 in DNA: TGCAGCGTTGAAGGGGCATTCGATGAAAAACTGTTTTTT.

This clonotype turned up a few times. The V and J genes are TRBV29-1 and TRBJ2-2, with 10 positions matching TRBD2. CDR1 is SQVTM, CDR2 ANQGSEA, per germline. The ends lost 6 bases at V and 1 base at J; junction bases unmatched: 2. There are 14 residues in the CDR3. CDR3 DNA sequence: TGCAGCGTCTCTAGCGGGAGGAACACCGGGGAGCTGTTTTTT. Translating it yields CSVSSGRNTGELFF.

V is TRBV29-1 and J is TRBJ1-3; D perhaps matches TRBD1 (5 bases). CDR1 and CDR2 from the germline V gene are SQVTM and ANQGSEA. V gave up 3 bases and J gave up 0 bases, with 12 bases separating them. The CDR3 extends over 15 amino acids. CDR3 loop: CSVDDRTSSGNTIYF. In DNA, the CDR3 is TGCAGCGTTGACGACAGAACGAGCTCTGGAAACACCATATATTTT.

There are a few counts of this clonotype. The V and J genes are TRBV6-5 and TRBJ1-4; D gene ambiguous. The CDR3 sequence is 15 residues long. V lost 5 bases and J lost 6, with 16 bases in between. Germline V gene data show CDR1 as MNHEY and CDR2 as SVGAGI. In nucleotides, the CDR3 is TGTGCCAGCAGTCGTGGACTTTCGAGGGATGAAAAACTGTTTTTT. As protein: CASSRGLSRDEKLFF.

The chain uses TRBV28 and TRBJ2-7; D unclear. The CDR3 runs to 11 residues. Trimming removed 5 bases from V and 6 bases from J, with 8 bases in between. CDR1 is MDHEN, CDR2 SYDVKM, per germline. CDR3 in amino acids: CASSTRREQYF. CDR3 nucleotide sequence: TGTGCCAGCAGTACGCGCCGCGAGCAGTACTTC.

This clonotype was observed many times. The genes are TRBV5-1 and TRBJ1-1, with 8 bases aligning to TRBD1. The germline V gene encodes CDR1 SGHRS and CDR2 YFSETQ. The trim removed 1 base at V and 0 bases at J, leaving 5 bases unmatched. This CDR3 spans 16 amino acids. This CDR3 is CASSLTPTGVNTEAFF. The CDR3 DNA follows: TGCGCCAGCAGCTTGACCCCGACAGGGGTGAACACTGAAGCTTTCTTT.

This clonotype has a single count. At one of its ends the junction is not consistent with the germline gene, which may arise from a read error. DNA for the CDR3: TGTGCCAGCAGTCCCACCGGACCGGTGGGCTATGGCGACACCTTC. It encodes CASSPTGPVGYGDTF. This chain joins TRBV12-3 or TRBV12-4 and TRBJ1-2, with unresolved D. The CDR3 is 15 residues long.